This TCR beta chain was retrieved from a study of radiotherapy plus CTLA-4 blockade in lung cancer listed by TCRdb under 2018. With regard to the full study: Among the enrolled patients, 18% had an objective response, and 25% to 35% reached disease control.

Concerning this clone itself: What antigen it recognizes has not been identified. Base qualities are not provided; no much larger clone lies one nucleotide away.

The study tested focal radiation therapy combined with CTLA-4 blockade (ipilimumab) in patients with chemo-refractory metastatic non-small-cell lung cancer. From its cysteine to its phenylalanine, the CDR3 spans 13 amino acids. Only the CDR3 portion is preserved as DNA: 39 bases, with reading frame beginning at the first base. V and J are truncated by 3 bases and 6 bases respectively, leaving an intervening sequence of 12 bases. Per the germline V gene, SGHDN is the CDR1 and FVKESK is the CDR2. The paper as a whole reports these results and caveats: Early dynamic changes in blood T cell clones, together with increased serum interferon-beta after radiation, were reported as the strongest predictors of response. After treatment with radiotherapy and ipilimumab, TCR clones that came from tumors expanded in the peripheral blood.

The library was generated by the immunoSEQ multiplex PCR assay. In TCRdb, the immuneACCESS table is reduced to in-frame sequences with V and J assigned. These tables do not hold every clone; where another copy was compared, an unresolved V gene accounts for under half, and the others remain unexplained. The sample table lists some 110,000 clones, 70% to 90% of them with a count of one. The leading ten clones occupy approximately 7.2% of the sample. Specimen: peripheral blood, collected from a patient treated with radiotherapy plus ipilimumab. This receptor was obtained from a human donor with non-small cell lung cancer that progressed on radiotherapy plus ipilimumab. The V and J genes are TRBV14 and TRBJ2-7; the D call could be TRBD1 or TRBD2, with each sharing 5 bases. Here is the DNA: TGTGCCAGCAGCCAGGTTCTTGGGGGCGAGCAGTACTTC. It is translated as CASSQVLGGEQYF.